This T cell receptor beta chain was identified in a study of CD8 T cells in ankylosing spondylitis. V was trimmed by 3 bases and J by 1 base, leaving 7 bases between them. Germline CDR1 and CDR2: SEHNR and FQNEAQ (reference sequence). CDR3 size: 15 residues. This clonotype was recorded at least ten times. MiXCR, applied by TCRdb to the 5' RACE reads, yields one record per CDR3 protein. The sample consists of some 140,000 distinct CDR3 sequences, roughly 8.3% of them appearing once. The chain employs TRBV7-9 and TRBJ2-6; tentatively, D is TRBD1 (5 bases). This receptor was taken from a male donor with ankylosing spondylitis. Sample: synovial fluid, either unsorted or a sorted T cell fraction (not recorded which). In nucleotides, the CDR3 is TGTGCCAGCAGCTTCAGGGCTTCTGGGGCCAACGTCCTGACTTTC. Translation gives CASSFRASGANVLTF.